This TCR beta chain was sequenced for a study of OX40 agonist ivuxolimab in advanced cancers. Study-wide context: Ivuxolimab was a fully human IgG2 agonistic monoclonal antibody targeting the costimulatory receptor OX40 (CD134). In the dose-escalation cohort, around four fifths of patients were male, and the mean age was around 60 years with a range of roughly 23 to 90. Of the approximately 54 dose-escalation patients, hepatocellular carcinoma was present in roughly 19, melanoma in some 15, renal cell carcinoma in 9 and head and neck cancer in 9. Patients were allowed to have had prior anti-PD-1, anti-PD-L1 or anti-CTLA-4 therapy, and 40% of the dose-escalation patients had been treated with checkpoint inhibitors. Intravenous ivuxolimab was administered to patients every 2 weeks at six dose levels: 0.01, 0.1, 0.3, 1.5, 3 and 10 mg/kg. Three dose-escalation patients achieved partial responses, one with hepatocellular carcinoma and two with cutaneous melanoma. Peripheral TCRbeta sequencing aimed to test whether ivuxolimab altered TCR sequence diversity and caused clonal T-cell expansion. The paper reports the monotherapy dose-escalation portion (N of about 50 patients) of the phase I ivuxolimab trial.

The paper as a whole reports these results and caveats: The antigen specificity of the clonally expanded peripheral T cells was not determined. In the 0.1-3.0 mg/kg groups, partial responders were among the patients with the lowest normalized peripheral clonal expansion, particularly in CD8+ T cells. After ivuxolimab, more expanded clones were found on average in CD8+ T cells than in CD4+ T cells. Clonal expansion of both CD4+ and CD8+ blood T cells was observed from baseline to week 6 at doses 0.1 to 3.0 mg/kg. Low levels of normalized T-cell clonal expansion were also seen in some patients who did not respond.

Patients with autoimmune disease history or receiving systemic immunosuppression were excluded from the trial. Peripheral blood for TCR sequencing was drawn from every dose cohort at baseline, at cycle 4 day 1 and at cycle 7 day 1. Samples came from an open-label, multicenter, first-in-human phase I dose-escalation trial of ivuxolimab. Adults with locally advanced or metastatic melanoma, renal cell, hepatocellular, or head and neck squamous cell carcinoma were enrolled in the trial. Before TCR sequencing, CD4+ T cells and CD8+ T cells from peripheral blood were sorted into separate populations. The V end loses 5 bases and the J end loses 4 bases, and a stretch of 17 bases separates them. Counted from cysteine to phenylalanine, this CDR3 has 15 amino acids. The retained sequence is limited to the CDR3, 45 bases, with the frame set at the first base. CDR1 and CDR2 are read off the germline V gene as MDHEN and SYDVKM.

For sequencing of the TCRbeta CDR3 region, genomic DNA was extracted from the sorted cells. TCRbeta CDR3 regions were sequenced using the immunoSEQ Assay. Entries here come from immuneACCESS through TCRdb and include only in-frame sequences with V and J called. Some clones fail to appear in such tables; in the studies checked, an unresolved V gene covers under half of the shortfall, and the cause of the remainder is unknown. For this sample there are over 80,000 clones; approximately 91% appear just once. The ten largest account for about 0.35% of the sample. Worth noting for this clone: Which antigen it targets is not known. No much larger clonotype is one base removed from it; base qualities were not supplied.

This chain is built from TRBV28 and TRBJ1-1, with the identity of the D gene unclear. Sequencing used CD4+ or CD8+ T cells sorted from blood, obtained in a trial of the OX40 agonist ivuxolimab. The source is an adult with an advanced solid tumor such as melanoma, head and neck, liver or kidney cancer. This receptor has the CDR3 CASSASWARTTEAFF. The DNA sequence is TGTGCCAGCAGTGCCTCGTGGGCGCGGACCACTGAAGCTTTCTTT.